The 22 T cell receptor beta chains listed next were all sequenced from one sample in a study of cytomegalovirus exposure and HLA in healthy donors. 60 Vbeta and 13 Jbeta primers were used in PCR. TCRdb keeps only in-frame clones here, not all; method: immunoSEQ multiplex PCR. The sample has around 57,000 clones, roughly nine tenths seen once. The sequencing sample was made of PBMCs. The receptors here all came from a man aged 25 to 45 in good health and CMV-seropositive.

The chain uses TRBV5-6 and TRBJ2-4; 10 bases agree with TRBD2. The germline CDR1 and CDR2 sequences are SGHDT and YYEEEE. The junction had 4 bases not matched to a gene; V was cut back by 1 base and J by 9 bases. This CDR3 region has 14 residues. The DNA for the CDR3 is TGTGCCAGCAGCTTGCCGGCTAGCGGGAGCATTCAGTACTTC. Its protein is CASSLPASGSIQYF.

The chain links TRBV4-1 to TRBJ2-7; D perhaps matches TRBD1 (6 bases). The CDR3 covers 16 residues. Germline CDR1 is MGHRA and CDR2 is YSYEKL. The V end lost 2 bases, the J end lost 3 bases, and 17 bases lay between the germline ends. CDR3 coding DNA: TGCGCCAGCAGCCAAAATTTCGCAGGGGCGTACTACGAGCAGTACTTC. This codes for CASSQNFAGAYYEQYF.

The rearrangement links TRBV6-5 to TRBJ1-1; D remains ambiguous. V was pared by 2 bases and J by 0 bases, with 7 bases between. The CDR3 has 14 residues. Germline loops: CDR1 MNHEY, CDR2 SVGAGI. The CDR3 nucleotides are TGTGCCAGCAGTTACGGGGAGATGAACACTGAAGCTTTCTTT. It is translated as CASSYGEMNTEAFF.

This chain connects TRBV19 to TRBJ2-7; D possibly corresponds to TRBD1 (6 bases). Germline V CDR1 and CDR2: LNHDA, SQIVND (reference sequence). The V and J ends lost 1 base and 3 bases respectively, with 13 bases between them. The CDR3 sequence is 15 residues long. The CDR3 DNA reads TGTGCCAGTAGTATAGGTTCGCAGGGGCTCTACGAGCAGTACTTC. Encoded protein: CASSIGSQGLYEQYF.

The rearrangement uses TRBV6-5 and TRBJ1-1; 8 bases line up with TRBD1. J gave up 4 bases and V 6 bases, and 7 bases lay outside the gene matches. This CDR3 contains 14 residues. CDR1 MNHEY and CDR2 SVGAGI come from the germline V gene. CDR3 amino acids: CASRPTGGSTEAFF. The CDR3, as DNA: TGTGCCAGCAGACCAACAGGGGGTAGCACTGAAGCTTTCTTT.

J is TRBJ1-4 and V is TRBV28; D is possibly TRBD1 (6 bases). Germline V CDR1 and CDR2: MDHEN, SYDVKM. The CDR3 runs 15 residues. Trimming stripped 5 bases from V and 4 bases from J, with 14 bases between. This CDR3 reads CASSQPGVINEKLFF. As DNA, the CDR3 is TGTGCCAGCAGTCAACCAGGGGTAATTAATGAAAAACTGTTTTTT.

The chain is built from TRBV19 and TRBJ1-1; D not certain. V shed 4 bases and J shed 8 bases, with 17 bases lying between them. The CDR3 length is 14 residues. Germline lookup yields CDR1 LNHDA and CDR2 SQIVND (reference sequence). CDR3 amino acids: CASSRLNSEGEAFF. DNA of the CDR3: TGTGCCAGTAGTAGACTCAACTCGGAGGGAGAAGCTTTCTTT.

This chain uses TRBV5-5 with TRBJ2-7; TRBD2 matches at 8 bases. Germline assignment: CDR1 SGHKS and CDR2 YYEKEE (reference sequence). Trimming cost V 3 bases and J 0 bases; bases outside gene matches: 5. This CDR3 is 15 amino acids long. The CDR3 DNA sequence: TGTGCCAGCAGCTCCACGAGCGGGAGCTCCTACGAGCAGTACTTC. It codes for CASSSTSGSSYEQYF.

The sample holds one count of this clone. The chain uses TRBV28 and TRBJ2-5; tentative D call: TRBD2 (5 bases). This CDR3 is 14 amino acids long. The germline V gene has CDR1 MDHEN and CDR2 SYDVKM. Trimming shortened V by 6 bases and J by 3 bases, and 14 bases separated the two germline ends. CDR3 sequence reads: CASSSPAREETQYF. CDR3 coding DNA: TGTGCCAGCAGCTCTCCAGCGAGGGAAGAGACCCAGTACTTC.

The chain combines TRBV9 with TRBJ2-7; D is possibly TRBD2 (6 bases). V was clipped by 2 bases and J by 5 bases, with 17 bases between them. Germline CDR1 reads SGDLS; CDR2 reads YYNGEE. CDR3 length: 15 residues. CDR3 amino acids: CASSVRDSKLDEQYF. Here the CDR3 DNA reads TGTGCCAGCAGCGTGCGGGACTCCAAATTGGACGAGCAGTACTTC.

This clone was detected only once. The chain uses TRBV13 and TRBJ2-1, with unresolved D. The germline gives CDR1 PRHDT, CDR2 FYEKMQ (reference sequence). V lost 5 bases and J lost 0, with 17 bases in between. The CDR3 is made up of 17 amino acids. The CDR3 region is CASSTWSISFSYNEQFF. Here the CDR3 DNA reads TGTGCCAGCAGCACGTGGAGTATAAGTTTCTCCTACAATGAGCAGTTCTTC.

The chain combines TRBV30 with TRBJ2-2, with 7 bases identical to TRBD2. V was clipped by 2 bases and J by 4 bases; unmatched bases: 4. CDR3 length: 14 residues. From germline, CDR1 is GTSNPN and CDR2 SVGIG (reference sequence). DNA of the CDR3: TGTGCCTGGAGTAGACTAGCAGTCACCGGGGAGCTGTTTTTT. Its protein is CAWSRLAVTGELFF.

V usage is TRBV19 and J usage is TRBJ2-5; 10 bases fit TRBD1. This CDR3 contains 16 residues. Unmatched junction bases numbered 12, after V lost 8 bases and J lost 3 bases. The V gene's germline CDR1 is LNHDA and CDR2 SQIVND (reference sequence). The CDR3 nucleotides are TGTGCCAGTCAAGGCTTGTTGACAGGGGGCGAAGAGACCCAGTACTTC. Amino acids: CASQGLLTGGEETQYF.

The chain uses TRBV7-9 and TRBJ2-5, with 7 nucleotides matching TRBD1. This CDR3 is 14 amino acids long. Germline lookup yields CDR1 SEHNR and CDR2 FQNEAQ (reference sequence). Germline trimming cut 3 bases from V and 0 bases from J; bases unmatched to any gene: 1. The CDR3 loop reads CASSFDRDQETQYF. For the CDR3, the DNA is TGTGCCAGCAGCTTCGACAGGGACCAAGAGACCCAGTACTTC.

The gene calls are TRBV9 and TRBJ2-3; D call uncertain. Germline values: CDR1 SGDLS, CDR2 YYNGEE. V lost 1 base and J 5 bases, leaving 5 bases between the germline ends. CDR3 length: 12 amino acids. The CDR3, as DNA: TGTGCCAGCAGCGTACTAGAAGATACGCAGTATTTT. This codes for CASSVLEDTQYF.

J is TRBJ1-6 and V is TRBV7-9, with TRBD1 matching over 7 bases. This CDR3 has 14 amino acids. Looked up from germline, CDR1 is SEHNR and CDR2 is FQNEAQ (reference sequence). Trimming removed 5 bases from V and 10 bases from J; junction bases left unmatched: 8. CDR3 in DNA: TGTGCCAGCAGCCGAGACAGGGTGAAGTCACCCCTCCACTTT. Encoded protein: CASSRDRVKSPLHF.

The V call is TRBV7-2, the J call TRBJ1-4; a weak D match, TRBD1 (5 bases). The V gene's germline CDR1 is SGHTA and CDR2 FQGNSA. Trimming removed 2 bases at V and 8 bases at J, with 12 bases between. The CDR3 has 14 residues. The CDR3 loop is CASSLPQAREKLFF. The CDR3, as DNA: TGTGCCAGCAGCTTACCACAGGCAAGGGAAAAACTGTTTTTT.

This chain uses TRBV28 with TRBJ2-1; tentative D call: TRBD1 (5 bases). V was clipped by 6 bases and J by 15 bases, with 18 bases between them. There are 12 residues in the CDR3. Germline V lookup: CDR1 MDHEN, CDR2 SYDVKM. CDR3 in amino acids: CASSSGLSSRFF. The CDR3, as DNA: TGTGCCAGCAGCTCAGGGCTATCTTCGCGGTTCTTC.

The gene calls are TRBV29-1 and TRBJ1-3; 7 positions match TRBD1. The CDR3 is 16 residues long. V dropped 4 bases and J dropped 0; count of bases not matched to a gene: 9. Per germline, CDR1 SQVTM and CDR2 ANQGSEA. As DNA, the CDR3 is TGCAGCGTTGGCGGTGGGGACAGCGGCTCTGGAAACACCATATATTTT. Translation gives CSVGGGDSGSGNTIYF. Supplemented by reference TRBV29-1 and TRBJ1-3, the full variable domain reads SAVISQKPSRDICQRGTSLTIQCQVDSQVTMMFWYRQQPGQSLTLIATANQGSEATYESGFVIDKFPISRPNLTFSTLTVSNMSPEDSSIYLCSVGGGDSGSGNTIYFGEGSWLTVV.

This chain uses TRBV28 with TRBJ2-3; 7 positions match TRBD2. The ends lost 7 bases at V and 1 base at J; junction bases unmatched: 14. Germline V gene sequence: CDR1 MDHEN, CDR2 SYDVKM. CDR3 length: 17 amino acids. The CDR3 DNA is TGTGCCAGCAAACTTTCGGGCCTTGGGAGGGGCACAGATACGCAGTATTTT. It is translated as CASKLSGLGRGTDTQYF.

This clone occurred once. The CDR3 nucleotides read TGTGCCAGCAGCCAAATGCAGGCGCTCACAGATACGCAGTATTTT. This gives the protein CASSQMQALTDTQYF. The chain is built from TRBV14 and TRBJ2-3, with D unresolved. V lost 2 bases to trimming and J lost 2 bases, with 11 bases between them. The CDR3 covers 15 residues. The germline gives CDR1 SGHDN, CDR2 FVKESK.

V and J are TRBV18 and TRBJ1-6; TRBD1 is a possible D gene (5 bases). This CDR3 spans 14 amino acids. Trimming took 1 base from V and 8 from J, leaving 9 bases between them. Germline V CDR1 and CDR2: KGHSH, LQKENI. CDR3 protein: CASSPLGGDSPLHF. DNA of the CDR3: TGTGCCAGCTCACCACTCGGGGGGGATTCACCCCTCCACTTT.